Listed below are T cell receptor beta chains from one sample, sequenced in a study of patients and donors after allogeneic stem cell transplantation. TCRdb re-derived calls from the RT-PCR reads in MiXCR, one entry per CDR3 protein. The sample shows about a million distinct CDR3 sequences, about 20% of them seen only once. Sample: blood, either unsorted or a sorted T cell fraction (not recorded which). The receptors were sampled from a human donor who was either an allogeneic HSCT recipient or a stem cell or donor lymphocyte infusion donor (not recorded which). It is not recorded whose cells these are; they may come from a transplant donor. CDR3s include the opening cysteine and the closing phenylalanine or tryptophan. A D gene is named only where the DNA matches it firmly. Clone sizes are given selectively: once, few, many, or a class where the clone is expanded.

d_call,clone_size,v_call,j_call,cdr3_aa,cdr3_nt
-,-,TRBV18,TRBJ1-4,CASSPDGGLGNEKLFF,TGTGCCAGCTCACCCGATGGGGGGCTTGGAAATGAAAAACTGTTTTTT
-,few,TRBV12-3/TRBV12-4,TRBJ2-5,CASSNTEGQETQYF,TGTGCCAGCAGCAATACCGAGGGTCAAGAGACCCAGTACTTC
TRBD2,many,TRBV18,TRBJ2-1,CASSQKTSGPPFSYNEQFF,TGTGCCAGCTCACAGAAGACTAGCGGGCCCCCGTTCTCCTACAATGAGCAGTTCTTC
TRBD1,many,TRBV5-1,TRBJ2-7,CASSQMTGTYEQYF,TGCGCCAGCAGCCAAATGACAGGGACCTACGAGCAGTACTTC
-,-,TRBV7-8,TRBJ2-7,CASSLYQGDYEQYF,TGTGCCAGCAGCTTATACCAGGGTGACTACGAGCAGTACTTC
-,-,TRBV3-1,TRBJ1-4,CASSQDVGGPSEKLFF,TGTGCCAGCAGCCAAGATGTGGGGGGGCCCAGTGAAAAACTGTTTTTT
-,few,TRBV20-1,TRBJ1-5,CSARNGEVTNQPQHF,TGCAGTGCTAGGAATGGTGAGGTGACAAATCAGCCCCAGCATTTT
-,few,TRBV27,TRBJ2-7,CASSKSGTNSYEQYF,TGTGCCAGCTCCAAGTCCGGGACAAACTCCTACGAGCAGTACTTC
TRBD1,-,TRBV30,TRBJ2-7,CAWSVIQGDEQYF,TGTGCCTGGAGTGTAATACAGGGGGACGAGCAGTACTTC
-,-,TRBV4-3,TRBJ1-2,CASSQEYPPDGDVAYGYTF,TGCGCCAGCAGCCAGGAATACCCACCCGACGGGGATGTCGCCTATGGCTACACCTTC